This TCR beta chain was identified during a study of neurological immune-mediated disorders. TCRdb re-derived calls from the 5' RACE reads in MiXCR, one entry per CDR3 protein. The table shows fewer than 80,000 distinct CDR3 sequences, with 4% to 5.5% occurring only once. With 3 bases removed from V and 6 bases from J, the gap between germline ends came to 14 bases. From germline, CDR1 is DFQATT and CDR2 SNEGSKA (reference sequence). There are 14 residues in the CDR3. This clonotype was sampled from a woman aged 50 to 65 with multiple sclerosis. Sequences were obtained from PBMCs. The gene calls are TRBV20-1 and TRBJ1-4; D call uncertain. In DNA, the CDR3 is TGCAGTGCTAGGGACGTCGGGATCGATGAAAAACTGTTTTTT. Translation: CSARDVGIDEKLFF.